This T cell receptor (beta chain) was sequenced during a study of blood T cell repertoires in COVID-19. In the study overall: Both acute and convalescent COVID-19 samples were obtained from the United States, Italy and Spain. PBMCs, B-cell-depleted T cells, or T cells were the source of the cDNA or gDNA that made up the material.

The germline V gene has CDR1 GTSNPN and CDR2 SVGIG (reference sequence). CDR3 length: 12 amino acids. Study processing details: The assay estimated nucleated cells by amplifying reference gene primers. Profiling relied on immunoSEQ multiplex PCR, and the TCRdb table lists in-frame clones only, not all of them. V and J calls and clone size come straight from that table; D and trimming were deduced from the DNA. This sample yields over 200,000 clones, of which 70% to 90% are seen a single time; about 12% belongs to the top ten. Remarks on this clone: At one end the junction does not follow the germline gene, possibly because of a read error.

This TCR was sampled from a woman aged 18-35 years who had recovered from COVID-19. This rearrangement joins TRBV30 to TRBJ1-1, with 12 bases that match TRBD1. The sequencing input was peripheral blood. The CDR3 DNA reads TGTGTCTGGGACAGGGGGCAGGCTGAAGCTTTCTTT. This codes for CVWDRGQAEAFF.